Listed here are 32 T cell receptor beta chains from one sample, sequenced in a study of T cells in Graves' hyperthyroidism and ophthalmopathy. The source material, RNA transcripts, was used to amplify TCR beta CDR3 regions. Researchers ran a first-round RT-PCR on the TCR CDR3 using the HTBI primer set. TCRdb passed the multiplex PCR reads through MiXCR, listing each CDR3 protein once. This sample has around 260,000 distinct CDR3 sequences, with 25% found just once. Sequences were obtained from blood. All receptors derive from a man aged 35 to 55 with Graves' hyperthyroidism that later progressed to Graves' ophthalmopathy.

This clonotype was counted ten times or more. This chain links TRBV5-1 with TRBJ2-7, with 7 nucleotides matching TRBD1. V lost 4 bases to trimming and J lost 2 bases; unmatched junction nucleotides: 6. This CDR3 contains 14 residues. Germline V gene lookup returns CDR1 SGHRS and CDR2 YFSETQ. CDR3 coding DNA: TGCGCCAGCAGCGGCAAAGGACAGGCCTACGAGCAGTACTTC. It is translated as CASSGKGQAYEQYF.

This clonotype was detected many times. This rearrangement joins TRBV4-1 to TRBJ2-7; no firm D call. This CDR3 contains 15 residues. Looked up from germline, CDR1 is MGHRA and CDR2 is YSYEKL. With 3 bases removed from V and 0 bases from J, the gap between germline ends came to 12 bases. The CDR3 sequence: CASSHSDLSSYEQYF. The CDR3 DNA reads TGCGCCAGCAGCCACTCCGACTTGAGCTCCTACGAGCAGTACTTC.

This clonotype was recorded many times. The CDR3 reads CASSGMRDHLYEQYF. In DNA, the CDR3 is TGTGCCAGCAGTGGGATGAGGGACCATCTCTACGAGCAGTACTTC. The gene calls are TRBV6-1 and TRBJ2-7; D is tentatively TRBD1 or TRBD2 (5 bases each). V was clipped by 4 bases and J by 3 bases, with 16 bases between them. Per germline, CDR1 MNHNS and CDR2 SASEGT. The CDR3 runs 15 residues.

V is TRBV20-1 and J is TRBJ2-5, with 8 bases identical to TRBD1. Germline lookup yields CDR1 DFQATT and CDR2 SNEGSKA (reference sequence). Unmatched junction bases numbered 3, after V lost 6 bases and J lost 0 bases. The CDR3 covers 13 residues. In nucleotides, the CDR3 is TGCAGTGCAAACAGGGGGTACCAAGAGACCCAGTACTTC. It specifies CSANRGYQETQYF.

This clonotype was detected many times. The rearrangement uses TRBV7-9 and TRBJ2-5; a possible D gene is TRBD2 (5 bases). V lost 3 bases and J 2 bases, leaving 13 bases between the germline ends. Germline V gene lookup returns CDR1 SEHNR and CDR2 FQNEAQ (reference sequence). The CDR3 runs to 15 residues. The CDR3 bases are TGTGCCAGCAGCTTGAAGCAGCGGAAACAAGAGACCCAGTACTTC. It is translated as CASSLKQRKQETQYF.

This clonotype was detected ten times or more. The V and J genes are TRBV29-1 and TRBJ2-7, with a possible D match to TRBD1 (7 bases). Between the trimmed V and J ends, which lost 3 bases and 3 bases, there was a span of 15 bases. The CDR3 totals 14 residues. The germline V gene encodes CDR1 SQVTM and CDR2 ANQGSEA. The CDR3 protein is CSVDPGRQGYEQYF. The DNA for the CDR3 is TGCAGCGTTGACCCCGGGAGACAGGGCTACGAGCAGTACTTC.

J is TRBJ2-7 and V is TRBV28, with 14 positions matching TRBD2. This CDR3 is 18 amino acids long. Germline lookup yields CDR1 MDHEN and CDR2 SYDVKM. Unmatched junction bases numbered 12, after V lost 4 bases and J lost 4 bases. The CDR3 loop reads CASSSFDATSGRAYEQYF. CDR3 sequence (DNA): TGTGCCAGCAGTTCCTTTGATGCGACTAGCGGGAGGGCATACGAGCAGTACTTC.

This clonotype was detected ten times or more. The chain joins TRBV5-8 to TRBJ2-7; D uncertain. Germline assignment: CDR1 SGHTS and CDR2 YDEGEE. This CDR3 has 14 amino acids. V shed 4 bases and J shed 0 bases, with 11 bases lying between them. The CDR3 protein is CASSPRPVSYEQYF. In DNA, the CDR3 is TGTGCCAGCAGCCCTAGACCCGTCTCCTACGAGCAGTACTTC. The complete variable domain, with remaining parts taken from reference TRBV5-8 and TRBJ2-7, reads EAGVTQSPTHLIKTRGQQATLRCSPISGHTSVYWYQQALGLGLQFLLWYDEGEERNRGNFPPRFSGRQFPNYSSELNVNALELEDSALYLCASSPRPVSYEQYFGPGTRLTVT.

On this clonotype: A much larger clone lies one base from this, so it may be a read error. The chain combines TRBV5-4 with TRBJ1-2; TRBD1 matches 8 bases. CDR3 size: 15 residues. Germline CDR1 reads SGHNT; CDR2 reads YYREEE (reference sequence). Trimming took 4 bases from V and 3 from J; bases not matched to a gene: 8. The CDR3 sequence is CASSRPGQADYGYTF. The CDR3 region has the DNA TGTGCCAGCAGCCGCCCGGGACAGGCTGACTATGGCTACACCTTC.

This clonotype has at least ten counts. The V call is TRBV19, the J call TRBJ2-5, with D tentatively TRBD1 (6 bases). The germline V gene has CDR1 LNHDA and CDR2 SQIVND (reference sequence). There are 15 residues in the CDR3. V lost 5 bases to trimming and J lost 5 bases, with 18 bases between them. The CDR3 nucleotides read TGTGCCAGTAGTGATGGACAGAAAAAGTGGGAGACCCAGTACTTC. Amino acids: CASSDGQKKWETQYF.

This clonotype was seen ten or more times. The J gene is TRBJ2-2, the V gene TRBV27; possibly TRBD1 or TRBD2 for D (6 bases each). The CDR3 is 15 amino acids. Deletions cut 5 bases from V and 7 bases from J, with 17 bases between. Germline CDR1 reads MNHEY; CDR2 reads SMNVEV (reference sequence). Here the CDR3 reads CASSLEQGGSGELFF. The CDR3 nucleotides read TGTGCCAGCAGTCTTGAACAGGGAGGCAGCGGGGAGCTGTTTTTT.

The V gene is TRBV7-8, the J gene TRBJ2-7; TRBD2 aligns across 12 bases. The CDR3 sequence is 15 residues long. Germline CDR1 and CDR2: SGHVS and FQNEAQ. V lost 6 bases to trimming and J lost 4 bases; unmatched junction nucleotides: 7. The CDR3, as DNA: TGTGCCAGCAGGTCTAGAGGGACTAGCGGGTACGAGCAGTACTTC. It translates to CASRSRGTSGYEQYF. Looking up the rest from reference TRBV7-8 and TRBJ2-7 gives the full variable domain: GAGVSQSPRYKVAKRGQDVALRCDPISGHVSLFWYQQALGQGPEFLTYFQNEAQLDKSGLPSDRFFAERPEGSVSTLKIQRTQQEDSAVYLCASRSRGTSGYEQYFGPGTRLTVT.

In its sample, this clonotype was seen many times. The chain recombines TRBV20-1 with TRBJ1-3, with D tentatively TRBD1 (5 bases). Germline assignment: CDR1 DFQATT and CDR2 SNEGSKA (reference sequence). The CDR3 length is 12 residues. Trimming stripped 5 bases from V and 2 bases from J, with 7 bases between. CDR3 loop: CSAQGPGNTIYF. Here the CDR3 DNA reads TGCAGTGCTCAGGGACCTGGAAACACCATATATTTT.

This clonotype has ten or more counts. V gene TRBV20-1 combines with J gene TRBJ1-5, with 11 bases aligning to TRBD1. V gave up 6 bases and J gave up 3 bases; unmatched junction bases: 10. Per the germline V gene, CDR1 is DFQATT and CDR2 is SNEGSKA (reference sequence). The CDR3 is 16 residues long. CDR3 amino acids: CSAPGQGAVTNQPQHF. The CDR3 nucleotides are TGCAGTGCCCCTGGACAGGGGGCGGTTACCAATCAGCCCCAGCATTTT.

This clonotype was seen at least ten times. The chain couples TRBV28 to TRBJ1-1; D not resolved. CDR3 size: 14 residues. Germline V gives CDR1 MDHEN, CDR2 SYDVKM. Deletions cut 4 bases from V and 0 bases from J, with 9 bases between. The CDR3 DNA is TGTGCCAGCAGTTCGAGGAAGATGAACACTGAAGCTTTCTTT. As protein: CASSSRKMNTEAFF.

The chain has TRBV27 and TRBJ2-2; D gene uncertain. CDR3 size: 13 residues. Looked up from germline, CDR1 is MNHEY and CDR2 is SMNVEV (reference sequence). With 5 bases removed from V and 7 bases from J, the gap between germline ends came to 11 bases. CDR3 amino acids: CASSPGQHGELFF. CDR3 sequence (DNA): TGTGCCAGCAGTCCTGGGCAGCACGGGGAGCTGTTTTTT.

This clonotype was counted many times. The chain carries TRBV19 and TRBJ1-5; a weak D match, TRBD1 (5 bases). The CDR3 consists of 15 residues. Trimming pared 3 bases from V and 3 bases from J, leaving 12 bases between. CDR1 and CDR2 (germline): LNHDA, SQIVND (reference sequence). The CDR3 here is CASSMKGRDNQPQHF. In DNA form, the CDR3 reads TGTGCCAGTAGTATGAAAGGCAGGGACAATCAGCCCCAGCATTTT.

This clonotype was detected ten times or more. The chain is built from TRBV5-1 and TRBJ2-7, with 8 bases that match TRBD2. The germline V gene encodes CDR1 SGHRS and CDR2 YFSETQ. The ends lost 5 bases at V and 5 bases at J; junction bases unmatched: 9. The CDR3 loop spans 14 amino acids. In DNA form, the CDR3 reads TGCGCCAGCAGTCTCGGTAGCGGGATGGACGAGCAGTACTTC. This translates into CASSLGSGMDEQYF.

In its sample, this clonotype was seen many times. It may be a read error: a sequence one base away is much more abundant. The chain uses TRBV7-8 and TRBJ1-1; 7 bases are shared with TRBD1. The CDR3 is 16 residues long. Germline lookup yields CDR1 SGHVS and CDR2 FQNEAQ. Losses at the gene ends were 5 bases for V and 3 bases for J; bases not matched to a gene: 12. The CDR3 reads CASSPIAGQMDTEAFF. The CDR3 nucleotides read TGTGCCAGCAGCCCAATAGCGGGACAGATGGACACTGAAGCTTTCTTT. Full variable domain (rest looked up from reference TRBV7-8 and TRBJ1-1): GAGVSQSPRYKVAKRGQDVALRCDPISGHVSLFWYQQALGQGPEFLTYFQNEAQLDKSGLPSDRFFAERPEGSVSTLKIQRTQQEDSAVYLCASSPIAGQMDTEAFFGQGTRLTVV.

This chain links TRBV7-9 with TRBJ2-7; 9 positions match TRBD1. Germline loops: CDR1 SEHNR, CDR2 FQNEAQ (reference sequence). The CDR3 length is 15 residues. Unmatched junction bases numbered 7, after V lost 4 bases and J lost 3 bases. The CDR3 DNA sequence: TGTGCCAGCAGCTCGACCGGGACAGGGTTCTACGAGCAGTACTTC. Protein product: CASSSTGTGFYEQYF.

This clonotype was picked up many times. J is TRBJ1-2 and V is TRBV5-1; perhaps TRBD1 as D (5 bases). The length of the CDR3 is 13 residues. The V end was cut by 4 bases, the J end by 4 bases, with 11 bases between. Germline CDR1 and CDR2: SGHRS and YFSETQ. CDR3 coding DNA: TGCGCCAGCAGCCTAGACAGAATCTATGGCTACACCTTC. This encodes CASSLDRIYGYTF. The full variable domain, rest sourced from reference TRBV5-1 and TRBJ1-2, is KAGVTQTPRYLIKTRGQQVTLSCSPISGHRSVSWYQQTPGQGLQFLFEYFSETQRNKGNFPGRFSGRQFSNSRSEMNVSTLELGDSALYLCASSLDRIYGYTFGSGTRLTVV.

The table lists this clonotype with many counts. J is TRBJ2-1 and V is TRBV7-2; D gene unclear. The CDR3 consists of 15 residues. The V end was cut by 3 bases, the J end by 8 bases, with 17 bases between. CDR1 is SGHTA, CDR2 FQGNSA, per germline. CDR3 sequence reads: CASSLNLGTFDEQFF. The CDR3 DNA reads TGTGCCAGCAGCTTGAATCTTGGAACGTTCGATGAGCAGTTCTTC.

This clonotype has a count of ten or more. The rearrangement uses TRBV4-2 and TRBJ2-7, with 10 bases identical to TRBD2. The germline V gene has CDR1 LGHNA and CDR2 YNFKEQ. Trimming took 3 bases from V and 3 from J; bases not matched to a gene: 23. This CDR3 has 21 amino acids. Written as DNA, the CDR3 is TGTGCCAGCAGCCAGGATTCCCTTCCCCTCTTCAGCGGGAGGGGAAGCTACGAGCAGTACTTC. This sequence encodes CASSQDSLPLFSGRGSYEQYF.

The chain recombines TRBV7-6 with TRBJ2-4, with 13 positions matching TRBD2. Germline V gene data show CDR1 as SGHVS and CDR2 as FNYEAQ. This CDR3 region has 18 residues. The trim removed 4 bases at V and 0 bases at J, leaving 6 bases unmatched. In DNA, the CDR3 is TGTGCCAGCAGCTCGGGGACTAGCGGGACCTTAGCCAAAAACATTCAGTACTTC. Translation: CASSSGTSGTLAKNIQYF.

This clonotype has at least ten counts. V and J are TRBV11-1 and TRBJ2-5; unclear D gene. V was trimmed by 5 bases and J by 7 bases, leaving 14 bases between them. The germline V gene has CDR1 SGHAT and CDR2 FQDESV (reference sequence). The CDR3 runs 13 residues. CDR3: CASSNQVPRTQYF. The CDR3 bases are TGTGCCAGCAGCAATCAGGTACCAAGGACCCAGTACTTC.

Only a few counts were recorded for this clonotype. The rearrangement uses TRBV12-3 or TRBV12-4 and TRBJ1-2, with D possibly matching TRBD1 (5 bases). V gave up 1 base and J gave up 5 bases, with 8 bases separating them. This CDR3 is built from 13 residues. The CDR3 nucleotides are TGTGCCAGCAGTTTAGGGGGCACATATGGCTACACCTTC. Encoded protein: CASSLGGTYGYTF.

This clonotype has at least ten counts. This sequence joins TRBV6-2 or TRBV6-3 and TRBJ2-5, with 7 bases aligning to TRBD1. The V and J ends lost 7 bases and 2 bases, in that order; junction bases with no gene match: 4. Looked up from germline, CDR1 is MNHEY and CDR2 is SVGEGT. The CDR3 runs 13 residues. CDR3 amino acids: CASTRQGQETQYF. The CDR3 nucleotides are TGTGCCAGCACACGACAGGGACAAGAGACCCAGTACTTC.

This clonotype occurred many times. V usage is TRBV30 and J usage is TRBJ1-5; D is perhaps TRBD1 (6 bases). The CDR3 is 13 amino acids. V was clipped by 5 bases and J by 5 bases, with 13 bases between them. Germline V lookup: CDR1 GTSNPN, CDR2 SVGIG (reference sequence). CDR3 bases: TGTGCCTGGGCTCCGACAGGCCATCAGCCCCAGCATTTT. Translated: CAWAPTGHQPQHF.

This clonotype has ten or more counts. This rearrangement joins TRBV5-6 to TRBJ1-5, with D possibly TRBD1 on 5 matching bases. V lost 1 base and J 4 bases, leaving 15 bases between the germline ends. The CDR3 loop spans 16 amino acids. Germline V lookup: CDR1 SGHDT, CDR2 YYEEEE. CDR3 bases: TGTGCCAGCAGCTTGAAGGGACCTAGGGAAAATCAGCCCCAGCATTTT. This encodes CASSLKGPRENQPQHF.

This clonotype came up many times. The chain uses TRBV30 and TRBJ1-2; 9 positions match TRBD1. The CDR3 extends over 15 amino acids. Trimming at V came to 3 bases and at J to 8 bases, leaving 13 bases not matched to a gene. Germline CDR1 is GTSNPN and CDR2 is SVGIG (reference sequence). The CDR3 DNA follows: TGTGCCTGGAGGCCCAGGAACAGGGGGCGCCGGGGCTACACCTTC. Encoded protein: CAWRPRNRGRRGYTF. Together with reference TRBV30 and TRBJ1-2, the CDR3 gives the full variable domain: SQTIHQWPATLVQPVGSPLSLECTVEGTSNPNLYWYRQAAGRGLQLLFYSVGIGQISSEVPQNLSASRPQDRQFILSSKKLLLSDSGFYLCAWRPRNRGRRGYTFGSGTRLTVV.

The J gene is TRBJ2-5, the V gene TRBV7-8; D unresolved. Germline CDR1 and CDR2: SGHVS and FQNEAQ. The V and J ends lost 7 bases and 5 bases respectively, with 20 bases between them. This CDR3 contains 15 residues. For the CDR3, the DNA is TGTGCCAGCACCGATACGCCAGAGGAAGTGGAGACCCAGTACTTC. Protein product: CASTDTPEEVETQYF.

This clonotype was seen repeatedly, ten times or more. This chain links TRBV20-1 with TRBJ1-2; unclear D gene. Germline V gene lookup returns CDR1 DFQATT and CDR2 SNEGSKA (reference sequence). CDR3 size: 13 residues. Between the trimmed V and J ends, which lost 5 bases and 8 bases, there was a span of 18 bases. The CDR3 loop is CSASVRADRGYTF. CDR3 sequence (DNA): TGCAGTGCTTCCGTGAGGGCCGACCGGGGCTACACCTTC.